This T cell receptor beta chain came from a study of T cell responses to AZD1222 COVID-19 vaccine. Here immunoSEQ multiplex PCR was the method, and the copy in TCRdb shows in-frame clones only, minus some. The sample lists under 150,000 clones; about 86% were seen once. This CDR3 has 15 residues. J gave up 3 bases and V 4 bases, and 5 bases lay outside the gene matches. CDR1 and CDR2 (germline): MDHEN, SYDVKM. The sequenced sample was peripheral blood, obtained on day 0 of AZD1222 vaccination. The source of this sequence is an adult in good health. The chain carries TRBV28 and TRBJ1-4, with 7 bases that match TRBD1. The CDR3 DNA follows: TGTGCCAGCAGTTCGACCGGGACAGCTAATGAAAAACTGTTTTTT. The encoded protein is CASSSTGTANEKLFF.